This T cell receptor beta chain stems from a study of blood T cell repertoires in COVID-19. Turning to the study itself: Samples of COVID-19 (acute and convalescent) were obtained from the United States, Italy and Spain. PBMCs, B-cell-depleted T cells, or T cells provided the cDNA or gDNA that made up the material.

The CDR3 covers 16 residues. The germline V gene encodes CDR1 LGHDT and CDR2 YNNKEL (reference sequence). Between the trimmed V and J ends, which lost 4 bases and 8 bases, there was a span of 23 bases. Source study methods: Nucleated cell counts were estimated from reference gene primer amplification. Produced via immunoSEQ multiplex PCR; TCRdb's table is partial and in-frame only. Clonal size and the V and J genes are those of that table, whereas D and trimming came from the DNA. The sample records some 150,000 clones, around 90% being singletons. The J gene is TRBJ1-2, the V gene TRBV3-1 (or the pseudogene TRBV3-2); possible D gene TRBD1, 5 bases. Specimen: peripheral blood. This clonotype was obtained from a human donor in a cohort sampled during active COVID-19. CDR3 nucleotide sequence: TGTGCCAGCAGCCTCCTCCCGGTGGACAACCGGCGGGGCTACACCTTC. Protein sequence: CASSLLPVDNRRGYTF.